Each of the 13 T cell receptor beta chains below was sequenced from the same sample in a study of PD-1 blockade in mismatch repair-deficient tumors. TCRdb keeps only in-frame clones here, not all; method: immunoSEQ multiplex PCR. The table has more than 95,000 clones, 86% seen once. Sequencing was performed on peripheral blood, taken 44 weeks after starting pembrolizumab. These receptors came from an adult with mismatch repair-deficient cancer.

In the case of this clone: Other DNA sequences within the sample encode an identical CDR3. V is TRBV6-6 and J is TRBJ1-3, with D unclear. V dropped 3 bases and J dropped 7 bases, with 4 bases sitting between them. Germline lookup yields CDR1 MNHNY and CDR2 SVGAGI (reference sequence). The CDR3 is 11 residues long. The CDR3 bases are TGTGCCAGCAGTTATGGGAACACCATATATTTT. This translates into CASSYGNTIYF.

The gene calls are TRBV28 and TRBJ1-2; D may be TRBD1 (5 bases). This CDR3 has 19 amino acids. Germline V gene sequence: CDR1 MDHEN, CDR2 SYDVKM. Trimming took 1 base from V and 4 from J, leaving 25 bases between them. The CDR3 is CASSLYGGGLMGATYGYTF. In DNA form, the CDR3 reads TGTGCCAGCAGTTTATACGGTGGGGGACTGATGGGTGCAACCTATGGCTACACCTTC.

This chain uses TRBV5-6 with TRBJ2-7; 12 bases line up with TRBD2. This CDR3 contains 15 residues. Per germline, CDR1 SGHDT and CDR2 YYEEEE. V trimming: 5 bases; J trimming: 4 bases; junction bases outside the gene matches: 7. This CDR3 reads CASRPGLAGLYEQYF. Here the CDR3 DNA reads TGTGCCAGCAGGCCGGGACTAGCGGGTTTGTACGAGCAGTACTTC.

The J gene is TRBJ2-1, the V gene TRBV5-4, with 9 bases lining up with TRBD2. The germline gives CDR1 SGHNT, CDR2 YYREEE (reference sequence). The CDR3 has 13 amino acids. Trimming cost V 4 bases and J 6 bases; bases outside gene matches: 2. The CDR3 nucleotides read TGTGCCAGCAGCCGGCGGGAGGGCAATGAGCAGTTCTTC. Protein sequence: CASSRREGNEQFF.

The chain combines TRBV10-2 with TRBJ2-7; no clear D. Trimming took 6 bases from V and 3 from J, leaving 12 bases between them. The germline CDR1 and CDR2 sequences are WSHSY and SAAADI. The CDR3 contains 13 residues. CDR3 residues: CASRPGQDYEQYF. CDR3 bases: TGCGCCAGCAGACCGGGCCAGGACTACGAGCAGTACTTC.

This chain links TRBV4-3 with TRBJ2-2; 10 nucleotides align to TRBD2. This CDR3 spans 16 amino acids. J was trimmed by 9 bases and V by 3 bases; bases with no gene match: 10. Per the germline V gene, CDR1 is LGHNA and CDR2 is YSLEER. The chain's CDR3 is CASSHRAGGSLRELFF. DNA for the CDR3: TGCGCCAGCAGCCACCGAGCGGGAGGGTCCTTAAGGGAGCTGTTTTTT.

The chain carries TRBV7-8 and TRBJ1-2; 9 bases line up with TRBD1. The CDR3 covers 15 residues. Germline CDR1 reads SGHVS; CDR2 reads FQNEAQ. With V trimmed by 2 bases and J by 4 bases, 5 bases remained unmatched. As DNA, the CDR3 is TGTGCCAGCAGCTTAACGTTGGACAGGGGCTATGGCTACACCTTC. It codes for CASSLTLDRGYGYTF.

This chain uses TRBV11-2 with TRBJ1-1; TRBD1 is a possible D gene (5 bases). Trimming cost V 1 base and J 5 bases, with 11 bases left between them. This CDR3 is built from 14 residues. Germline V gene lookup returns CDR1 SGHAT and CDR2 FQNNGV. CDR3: CASSLVRGSTEAFF. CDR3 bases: TGTGCCAGCAGCTTAGTTCGGGGGAGTACTGAAGCTTTCTTT.

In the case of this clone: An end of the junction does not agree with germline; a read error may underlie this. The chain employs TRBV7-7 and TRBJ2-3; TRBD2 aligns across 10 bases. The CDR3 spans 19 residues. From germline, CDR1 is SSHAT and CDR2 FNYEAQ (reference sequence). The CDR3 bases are TGTGCTAGCAGCTTTTGGCTAGCGGGAGTCGGGGCCCTCACAGATACGCAGTATTTT. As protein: CASSFWLAGVGALTDTQYF.

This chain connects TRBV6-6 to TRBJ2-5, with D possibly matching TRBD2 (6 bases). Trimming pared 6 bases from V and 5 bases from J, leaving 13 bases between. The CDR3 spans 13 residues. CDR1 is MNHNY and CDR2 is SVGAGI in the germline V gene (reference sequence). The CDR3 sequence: CASSPGVVETQYF. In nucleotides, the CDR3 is TGTGCCAGCAGCCCGGGAGTCGTGGAGACCCAGTACTTC.

CDR3 nucleotides: TGCGCCAGCAGCTTGCCTGTGGGGCCCTATGGGGATGAGCAGTTCTTC. It yields the protein CASSLPVGPYGDEQFF. The chain joins TRBV5-1 to TRBJ2-1; D is possibly TRBD1 (5 bases). Germline lookup yields CDR1 SGHRS and CDR2 YFSETQ. The CDR3 covers 16 residues. V gave up 1 base and J gave up 8 bases, with 19 bases separating them.

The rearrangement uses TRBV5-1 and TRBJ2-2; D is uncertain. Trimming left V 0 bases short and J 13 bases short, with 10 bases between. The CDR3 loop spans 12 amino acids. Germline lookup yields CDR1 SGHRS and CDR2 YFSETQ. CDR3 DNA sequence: TGCGCCAGCAGCTTGGAGGTGGGCGGGCTGTTTTTT. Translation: CASSLEVGGLFF.

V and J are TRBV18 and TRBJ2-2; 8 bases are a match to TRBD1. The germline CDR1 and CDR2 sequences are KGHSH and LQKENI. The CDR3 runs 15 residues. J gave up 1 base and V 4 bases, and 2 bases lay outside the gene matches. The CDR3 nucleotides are TGTGCCAGCTCACGCAGGGGGCAGAACACCGGGGAGCTGTTTTTT. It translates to CASSRRGQNTGELFF. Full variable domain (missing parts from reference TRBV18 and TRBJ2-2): NAGVMQNPRHLVRRRGQEARLRCSPMKGHSHVYWYRQLPEEGLKFMVYLQKENIIDESGMPKERFSAEFPKEGPSILRIQQVVRGDSAAYFCASSRRGQNTGELFFGEGSRLTVL.